What follows are 13 T cell receptor beta chains derived from one specimen sequenced in a study of shared clonotypes between healthy human individuals. Produced via immunoSEQ multiplex PCR; TCRdb's table is partial and in-frame only. This table has about 1.5 million clones, roughly 96% appearing once. The sample was naive CD4+ T cells sorted from blood. Subset meaning: CD45RA+ positively selected. Every receptor here comes from a man aged 25 to 40 in good health.

This clone was recorded only once. The CDR3 sequence: CASSLVGSSAGDTQYF. The CDR3 bases are TGTGCCAGCAGCTTAGTCGGGTCTAGCGCTGGAGATACGCAGTATTTT. The genes are TRBV7-2 and TRBJ2-3; D possibly corresponds to TRBD2 (6 bases). The CDR3 is made up of 16 amino acids. Between the trimmed V and J ends, which lost 1 base and 5 bases, there was a span of 16 bases. CDR1 and CDR2 from the germline V gene are SGHTA and FQGNSA.

This chain connects TRBV6-5 to TRBJ2-7, with a weak D call TRBD1 (5 bases). Germline lookup yields CDR1 MNHEY and CDR2 SVGAGI. This CDR3 is 13 amino acids long. V was pared by 5 bases and J by 3 bases, with 11 bases between. In DNA form, the CDR3 reads TGTGCCAGCAGTCGGACAACTGACTACGAGCAGTACTTC. It encodes CASSRTTDYEQYF.

The genes are TRBV5-1 and TRBJ2-7; 7 nucleotides agree with TRBD1. The germline V gene encodes CDR1 SGHRS and CDR2 YFSETQ. The CDR3 runs 14 residues. V was clipped by 2 bases and J by 0 bases; unmatched bases: 2. CDR3 sequence reads: CASSFGTASYEQYF. CDR3 nucleotides: TGCGCCAGCAGCTTCGGGACAGCCTCCTACGAGCAGTACTTC. Looking up the rest from reference TRBV5-1 and TRBJ2-7 gives the full variable domain: KAGVTQTPRYLIKTRGQQVTLSCSPISGHRSVSWYQQTPGQGLQFLFEYFSETQRNKGNFPGRFSGRQFSNSRSEMNVSTLELGDSALYLCASSFGTASYEQYFGPGTRLTVT.

The rearrangement uses TRBV7-3 and TRBJ2-1, with 8 bases lining up with TRBD2. The CDR3 length is 16 residues. Unmatched junction bases numbered 12, after V lost 3 bases and J lost 8 bases. Germline CDR1 SGHTA, CDR2 FQGTGA. CDR3 region: CASSFIGTSGSDEQFF. The CDR3 nucleotides read TGTGCCAGCAGCTTTATCGGGACTAGTGGTTCCGATGAGCAGTTCTTC. Full variable domain (remainder filled in from reference TRBV7-3 and TRBJ2-1): GAGVSQTPSNKVTEKGKYVELRCDPISGHTALYWYRQSLGQGPEFLIYFQGTGAADDSGLPNDRFFAVRPEGSVSTLKIQRTERGDSAVYLCASSFIGTSGSDEQFFGPGTRLTVL.

The J gene is TRBJ2-7, the V gene TRBV10-3; the match to TRBD2 covers 8 bases. Germline trimming cut 10 bases from V and 0 bases from J; bases unmatched to any gene: 5. Germline loops: CDR1 ENHRY, CDR2 SYGVKD. The CDR3 covers 13 residues. The CDR3 DNA reads TGTGCCACCGCCGGGGGGGGCTCCTACGAGCAGTACTTC. This codes for CATAGGGSYEQYF.

The V gene is TRBV5-4, the J gene TRBJ1-3; D is undetermined. Trimming pared 1 base from V and 0 bases from J, leaving 11 bases between. Germline CDR1 SGHNT, CDR2 YYREEE (reference sequence). The CDR3 runs 16 residues. The DNA of the CDR3 is TGTGCCAGCAGCTTGATGATCGCAAACTCTGGAAACACCATATATTTT. It specifies CASSLMIANSGNTIYF.

This chain uses TRBV12-5 with TRBJ2-3, with 13 nucleotides matching TRBD2. The germline V gene encodes CDR1 LGHNT and CDR2 FRNRAP. The CDR3 length is 17 residues. V shed 2 bases and J 3 bases; nucleotides not matched to a gene: 5. The CDR3 coding sequence is TGTGCTAGTGGTTTGCTTGGGACTAGCGGGAATACAGATACGCAGTATTTT. Translating it yields CASGLLGTSGNTDTQYF.

The DNA for the CDR3 is TGCAGCGTATATACTAGCGGGACCTCCGAGACCCAGTACTTC. Its protein is CSVYTSGTSETQYF. The rearrangement joins TRBV29-1 to TRBJ2-5; 10 bases fit TRBD2. Germline CDR1 and CDR2: SQVTM and ANQGSEA. The CDR3 is 14 residues long. The ends lost 6 bases at V and 5 bases at J; junction bases unmatched: 9.

This chain connects TRBV4-3 to TRBJ2-2; TRBD2 agrees at 8 bases. Trimming removed 3 bases from V and 4 bases from J; junction bases left unmatched: 16. From germline, CDR1 is LGHNA and CDR2 YSLEER. The CDR3 is 19 residues long. CDR3 sequence: CASSHGTRREEVRTGELFF. The DNA for the CDR3 is TGCGCCAGCAGCCACGGAACGAGGCGGGAGGAAGTACGCACCGGGGAGCTGTTTTTT.

The chain links TRBV5-4 to TRBJ2-5; TRBD2 is a possible D gene (6 bases). Germline values: CDR1 SGHNT, CDR2 YYREEE (reference sequence). Trimming took 1 base from V and 2 from J, leaving 12 bases between them. The CDR3 consists of 15 residues. CDR3 amino acids: CASSLPGLLQETQYF. The CDR3 coding sequence is TGTGCCAGCAGCTTGCCGGGACTCCTTCAAGAGACCCAGTACTTC.

This chain joins TRBV10-2 and TRBJ2-3; 11 bases fit TRBD2. The CDR3 extends over 18 amino acids. Per germline, CDR1 WSHSY and CDR2 SAAADI. V gave up 6 bases and J gave up 2 bases; unmatched junction bases: 13. The CDR3 here is CASRGLAGHGAPTDTQYF. The CDR3 coding sequence is TGCGCCAGCAGAGGACTAGCGGGTCATGGGGCCCCCACAGATACGCAGTATTTT.

The V and J genes are TRBV6-1 and TRBJ2-3; 10 bases align to TRBD2. Germline V gene lookup returns CDR1 MNHNS and CDR2 SASEGT. V gave up 4 bases and J gave up 6 bases; unmatched junction bases: 13. CDR3 size: 17 residues. The DNA for the CDR3 is TGTGCCAGCAGTGGTAGGGGCGGGACTAGCGTACTGGATACGCAGTATTTT. Protein product: CASSGRGGTSVLDTQYF.

The chain links TRBV7-2 to TRBJ2-3; D tentatively reads TRBD1 or TRBD2 (5 bases each). The V and J ends lost 5 bases and 0 bases respectively, with 12 bases between them. This CDR3 spans 15 amino acids. From germline, CDR1 is SGHTA and CDR2 FQGNSA. The CDR3 DNA is TGTGCCAGCAGCACCCGGGGCTCTAGCACAGATACGCAGTATTTT. Protein product: CASSTRGSSTDTQYF.